These 25 T cell receptor beta chains were sequenced from one sample in a study of blood T cell repertoires in COVID-19. Produced via immunoSEQ multiplex PCR; TCRdb's table is partial and in-frame only. The data show 300,000 to 400,000 clones, 85% seen once. Input material: PBMCs or T cells enriched from blood (not recorded which). The origin of the receptors is a woman younger than 45 who had been exposed to COVID-19.

This clone appeared a single time. CDR3 region: CASSLSGLANSYEQYF. CDR3 DNA sequence: TGTGCCAGCAGTCTTTCGGGACTAGCGAACTCCTACGAGCAGTACTTC. The gene calls are TRBV28 and TRBJ2-7, with 10 bases aligning to TRBD2. J lost 0 bases, V lost 5 bases, and 7 bases had no gene match. The length of the CDR3 is 16 residues. The V gene's germline CDR1 is MDHEN and CDR2 SYDVKM.

The genes are TRBV25-1 and TRBJ2-2, with 7 bases lining up with TRBD1. Trimming took 4 bases from V and 5 from J; bases not matched to a gene: 1. This CDR3 has 13 amino acids. Germline loops: CDR1 MGHDK, CDR2 SYGVNS. For the CDR3, the DNA is TGTGCCAGCAGTGGACAGGGAACCGGGGAGCTGTTTTTT. Encoded protein: CASSGQGTGELFF.

J is TRBJ1-4 and V is TRBV28; D may be TRBD1 (6 bases). The CDR3 has 14 residues. Germline CDR1 reads MDHEN; CDR2 reads SYDVKM. The V end lost 5 bases, the J end lost 6 bases, and 13 bases lay between the germline ends. The CDR3 coding sequence is TGTGCCAGCAGTAAACAGGGAAGAGATGAAAAACTGTTTTTT. Encoded protein: CASSKQGRDEKLFF.

J is TRBJ2-3 and V is TRBV7-2, with D uncertain. Germline assignment: CDR1 SGHTA and CDR2 FQGNSA. The CDR3 runs to 12 residues. CDR3 coding DNA: TGTGCTAGCCACATTAGCACAGATACGCAGTATTTT. Its protein is CASHISTDTQYF. The whole variable domain, filled in from reference TRBV7-2 and TRBJ2-3, reads GAGVSQSPSNKVTEKGKDVELRCDPISGHTALYWYRQSLGQGLEFLIYFQGNSAPDKSGLPSDRFSAERTGGSVSTLTIQRTQQEDSAVYLCASHISTDTQYFGPGTRLTVL.

This chain links TRBV7-2 with TRBJ1-2; D is unclear. Trimming took 5 bases from V and 5 from J, leaving 15 bases between them. This CDR3 spans 14 amino acids. CDR1 and CDR2 (germline): SGHTA, FQGNSA. CDR3 sequence: CASSPEDRGYGYTF. Here the CDR3 DNA reads TGTGCCAGCAGCCCAGAGGACCGGGGATATGGCTACACCTTC.

The rearrangement uses TRBV14 and TRBJ2-5; the D gene is possibly TRBD2 (5 bases). Deletions cut 1 base from V and 9 bases from J, with 18 bases between. Germline assignment: CDR1 SGHDN and CDR2 FVKESK. The CDR3 consists of 15 residues. CDR3 amino acids: CASSQAYVGGTSQYF. As DNA, the CDR3 is TGTGCCAGCAGCCAAGCATACGTCGGAGGAACGTCCCAGTACTTC.

This sequence joins TRBV11-2 and TRBJ1-6; D possibly corresponds to TRBD1 (6 bases). This CDR3 is built from 17 residues. V was pared by 0 bases and J by 5 bases, with 14 bases between. CDR1 SGHAT and CDR2 FQNNGV come from the germline V gene. For the CDR3, the DNA is TGTGCCAGCAGCTTAGATGGCGGGGGGGCCAATAATTCACCCCTCCACTTT. It is translated as CASSLDGGGANNSPLHF.

This rearrangement joins TRBV5-6 to TRBJ2-1; D is undetermined. The germline gives CDR1 SGHDT, CDR2 YYEEEE. Trimming removed 0 bases from V and 0 bases from J, with 10 bases in between. CDR3 length: 16 amino acids. The CDR3 nucleotides read TGTGCCAGCAGCTTGGGCGGTCATAGCTCCTACAATGAGCAGTTCTTC. It specifies CASSLGGHSSYNEQFF.

This sequence joins TRBV30 and TRBJ1-5, with D uncertain. In germline, CDR1 is GTSNPN, CDR2 SVGIG (reference sequence). The CDR3 loop spans 14 amino acids. The ends were cut back, 2 bases at V and 4 bases at J, with 12 bases in the middle. The CDR3 here is CAWSPPGGNQPQHF. The DNA of the CDR3 is TGTGCCTGGAGTCCCCCAGGTGGAAATCAGCCCCAGCATTTT.

The CDR3 sequence is CATSDQTLAGGQYNEQFF. The CDR3 DNA is TGTGCCACCAGTGATCAAACACTAGCGGGAGGTCAGTACAATGAGCAGTTCTTC. The V and J genes are TRBV24-1 and TRBJ2-1; 12 bases are a match to TRBD2. This CDR3 contains 18 residues. The J segment lost 4 bases and the V segment lost 3 bases, leaving 9 bases of the junction unmatched. CDR1 is KGHDR and CDR2 is SFDVKD in the germline V gene.

The V and J genes are TRBV13 and TRBJ1-6, with D perhaps matching TRBD1 (6 bases). CDR1 PRHDT and CDR2 FYEKMQ come from the germline V gene (reference sequence). The CDR3 loop spans 16 amino acids. Trimming shortened V by 5 bases and J by 0 bases, and 11 bases separated the two germline ends. Here the CDR3 reads CASSPTGHSYNSPLHF. In nucleotides, the CDR3 is TGTGCCAGCAGCCCCACAGGGCACTCCTATAATTCACCCCTCCACTTT.

This clone was seen only a few times. The V gene is TRBV7-2, the J gene TRBJ1-4; D not resolved. Germline-derived CDR1 and CDR2 are SGHTA and FQGNSA. V dropped 0 bases and J dropped 5 bases, with 10 bases sitting between them. The CDR3 covers 15 residues. Here the CDR3 reads CASSLAPGLNEKLFF. The DNA of the CDR3 is TGTGCCAGCAGCTTAGCGCCGGGTCTAAATGAAAAACTGTTTTTT.

The rearrangement joins TRBV7-9 to TRBJ2-2, with D possibly matching TRBD2 (6 bases). Trimming left V 6 bases short and J 1 base short, with 12 bases between. The CDR3 sequence is 15 residues long. CDR1 is SEHNR and CDR2 is FQNEAQ in the germline V gene (reference sequence). DNA of the CDR3: TGTGCCAGCAGGGAGGGGAGAAAGAACACCGGGGAGCTGTTTTTT. Translated, it gives CASREGRKNTGELFF.

The chain uses TRBV29-1 and TRBJ1-1; 11 bases fit TRBD1. CDR3 length: 14 residues. The junction had 9 bases not matched to a gene; V was cut back by 7 bases and J by 5 bases. CDR1 and CDR2 from the germline V gene are SQVTM and ANQGSEA. The CDR3 here is CSAIGQGAGTEAFF. The CDR3 region has the DNA TGCAGCGCCATCGGACAGGGGGCGGGGACTGAAGCTTTCTTT.

The V gene is TRBV2, the J gene TRBJ2-6, with 9 bases matching TRBD1. The CDR3 has 17 residues. Per germline, CDR1 SNHLY and CDR2 FYNNEI. Unmatched junction bases numbered 10, after V lost 6 bases and J lost 4 bases. Written as DNA, the CDR3 is TGTGCCAGCAGCGCGGGGACAGGGAGAGAAGGGGCCAACGTCCTGACTTTC. Its protein is CASSAGTGREGANVLTF.

The J gene is TRBJ2-7, the V gene TRBV12-3 or TRBV12-4; D is uncertain. Deletions cut 3 bases from V and 2 bases from J, with 5 bases between. This CDR3 has 12 amino acids. For the CDR3, the DNA is TGTGCCAGCAGTTTCCAGACCTACGAGCAGTACTTC. Translated: CASSFQTYEQYF.

J is TRBJ2-5 and V is TRBV4-3; D perhaps matches TRBD2 (5 bases). Germline values: CDR1 LGHNA, CDR2 YSLEER. The CDR3 is made up of 15 amino acids. Trimming took 0 bases from V and 2 from J, leaving 10 bases between them. Here the CDR3 DNA reads TGCGCCAGCAGCCAAGATTGGACTGATCAAGAGACCCAGTACTTC. This sequence encodes CASSQDWTDQETQYF.

This chain links TRBV3-1 (or the pseudogene TRBV3-2) with TRBJ1-4; D remains ambiguous. The V gene's germline CDR1 is LGHDT and CDR2 YNNKEL (reference sequence). Trimming removed 4 bases from V and 14 bases from J, with 23 bases in between. The CDR3 covers 15 residues. Here the CDR3 reads CASSPTMDGLRNLFF. CDR3 DNA sequence: TGTGCCAGCAGCCCCACCATGGACGGACTACGAAATCTGTTTTTT.

This chain connects TRBV7-9 to TRBJ1-3; D remains ambiguous. This CDR3 has 14 amino acids. CDR1 is SEHNR and CDR2 is FQNEAQ in the germline V gene (reference sequence). Trimming left V 3 bases short and J 2 bases short, with 8 bases between. The CDR3 sequence is CASSFAGTGNTIYF. CDR3 nucleotide sequence: TGTGCCAGCAGCTTTGCAGGCACTGGAAACACCATATATTTT.

The chain couples TRBV30 to TRBJ2-7, with D unclear. The CDR3 contains 13 residues. Germline CDR1 reads GTSNPN; CDR2 reads SVGIG (reference sequence). Trimming took off 1 base at V and 1 base at J, with 8 bases between the two ends. CDR3 DNA: TGTGCCTGGAGTGAGCGAATTTCCTACGAGCAGTACTTC. As protein: CAWSERISYEQYF.

This sequence joins TRBV6-2 or TRBV6-3 and TRBJ2-1, with D hard to call. Per germline, CDR1 MNHEY and CDR2 SVGEGT. Trimming removed 4 bases at V and 10 bases at J, with 8 bases between. CDR3 size: 11 residues. The chain's CDR3 is CASSLEREQFF. For the CDR3, the DNA is TGTGCCAGCAGTTTAGAGCGCGAGCAGTTCTTC.

The genes are TRBV2 and TRBJ1-5, with D possibly matching TRBD1 (6 bases). There are 15 residues in the CDR3. Germline V gene lookup returns CDR1 SNHLY and CDR2 FYNNEI. Trimming pared 6 bases from V and 1 base from J, leaving 13 bases between. The CDR3 loop is CASRLQGPSNQPQHF. CDR3 bases: TGTGCCAGCAGGCTACAGGGACCCAGCAATCAGCCCCAGCATTTT.

The gene calls are TRBV15 and TRBJ1-4, with D unresolved. V dropped 6 bases and J dropped 6 bases, with 11 bases sitting between them. The CDR3 runs 13 residues. The germline V gene has CDR1 LNHNV and CDR2 YYDKDF (reference sequence). In nucleotides, the CDR3 is TGTGCCACCAGGCCGGGGTGGGATGAAAAACTGTTTTTT. Amino acid sequence: CATRPGWDEKLFF.

The chain is built from TRBV4-3 and TRBJ1-1; D might be TRBD1 (6 bases). The CDR3 has 15 amino acids. V was pared by 10 bases and J by 7 bases, with 25 bases between. The germline gives CDR1 LGHNA, CDR2 YSLEER. The CDR3 here is CAIKRTLGEGGEAFF. The CDR3, as DNA: TGCGCCATCAAAAGGACTTTAGGGGAGGGGGGTGAAGCTTTCTTT.

This clone was observed once. V is TRBV4-1 and J is TRBJ2-3; D possibly corresponds to TRBD2 (5 bases). CDR1 is MGHRA and CDR2 is YSYEKL in the germline V gene. The length of the CDR3 is 15 residues. Trimming shortened V by 3 bases and J by 2 bases, and 12 bases separated the two germline ends. The CDR3 region is CASSQLERITDTQYF. As DNA, the CDR3 is TGCGCCAGCAGCCAGTTAGAGCGGATCACAGATACGCAGTATTTT.